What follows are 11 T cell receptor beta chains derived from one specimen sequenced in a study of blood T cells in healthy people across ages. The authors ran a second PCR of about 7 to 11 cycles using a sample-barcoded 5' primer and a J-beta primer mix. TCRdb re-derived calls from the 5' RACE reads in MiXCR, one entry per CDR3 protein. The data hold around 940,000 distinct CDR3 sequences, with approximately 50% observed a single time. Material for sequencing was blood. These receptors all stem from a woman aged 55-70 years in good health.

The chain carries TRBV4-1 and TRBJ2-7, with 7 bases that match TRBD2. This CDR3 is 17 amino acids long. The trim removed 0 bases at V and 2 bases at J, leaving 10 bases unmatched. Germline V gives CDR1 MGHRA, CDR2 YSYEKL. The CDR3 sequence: CASSQDATSRPAYEQYF. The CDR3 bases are TGCGCCAGCAGCCAAGATGCGACTAGCAGGCCCGCCTACGAGCAGTACTTC.

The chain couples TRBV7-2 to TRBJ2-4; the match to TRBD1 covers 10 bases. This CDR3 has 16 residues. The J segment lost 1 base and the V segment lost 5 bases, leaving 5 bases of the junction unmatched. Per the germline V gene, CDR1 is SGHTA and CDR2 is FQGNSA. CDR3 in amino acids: CASSGPGQGAKNIQYF. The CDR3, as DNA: TGTGCCAGCAGCGGACCGGGACAGGGGGCCAAAAACATTCAGTACTTC. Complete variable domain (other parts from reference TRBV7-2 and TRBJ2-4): GAGVSQSPSNKVTEKGKDVELRCDPISGHTALYWYRQSLGQGLEFLIYFQGNSAPDKSGLPSDRFSAERTGGSVSTLTIQRTQQEDSAVYLCASSGPGQGAKNIQYFGAGTRLSVL.

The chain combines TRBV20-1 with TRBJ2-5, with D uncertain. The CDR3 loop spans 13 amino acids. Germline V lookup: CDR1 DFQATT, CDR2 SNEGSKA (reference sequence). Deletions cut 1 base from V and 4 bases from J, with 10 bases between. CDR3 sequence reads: CSARAVDPETQYF. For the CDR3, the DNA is TGCAGTGCTAGAGCGGTAGACCCAGAGACCCAGTACTTC.

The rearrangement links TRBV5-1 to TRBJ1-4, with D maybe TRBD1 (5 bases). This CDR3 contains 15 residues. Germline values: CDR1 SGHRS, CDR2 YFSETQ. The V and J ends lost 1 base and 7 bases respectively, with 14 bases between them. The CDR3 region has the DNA TGCGCCAGCAGCTTGCAGGGCAGTTTTGGTGAAAAACTGTTTTTT. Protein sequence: CASSLQGSFGEKLFF.

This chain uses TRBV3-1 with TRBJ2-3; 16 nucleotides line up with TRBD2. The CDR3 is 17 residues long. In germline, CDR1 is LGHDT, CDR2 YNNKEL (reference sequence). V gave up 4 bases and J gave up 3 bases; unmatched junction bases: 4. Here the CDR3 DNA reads TGTGCCAGCAGCCCGGGACTAGCGGGAGGGTTTACAGATACGCAGTATTTT. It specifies CASSPGLAGGFTDTQYF.

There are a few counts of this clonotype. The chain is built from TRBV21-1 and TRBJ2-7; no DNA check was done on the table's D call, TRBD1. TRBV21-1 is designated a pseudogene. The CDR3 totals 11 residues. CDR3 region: CASSNRVQQYF. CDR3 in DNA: TGTGCCAGCAGCAACCGGGTCCAGCAGTACTTC.

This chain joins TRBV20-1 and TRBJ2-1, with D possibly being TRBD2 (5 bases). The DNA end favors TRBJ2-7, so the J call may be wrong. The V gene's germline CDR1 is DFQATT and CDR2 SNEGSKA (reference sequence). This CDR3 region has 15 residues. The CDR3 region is CSARMERNSYNEQYF. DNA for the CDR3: TGCAGTGCTAGAATGGAGCGGAACTCCTACAATGAGCAGTACTTC.

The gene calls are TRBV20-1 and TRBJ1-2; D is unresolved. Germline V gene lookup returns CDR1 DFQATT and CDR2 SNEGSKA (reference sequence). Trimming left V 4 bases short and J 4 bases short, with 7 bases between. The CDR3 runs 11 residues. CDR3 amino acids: CSATIIYGYTF. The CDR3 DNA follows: TGCAGTGCTACAATCATCTATGGCTACACCTTC.

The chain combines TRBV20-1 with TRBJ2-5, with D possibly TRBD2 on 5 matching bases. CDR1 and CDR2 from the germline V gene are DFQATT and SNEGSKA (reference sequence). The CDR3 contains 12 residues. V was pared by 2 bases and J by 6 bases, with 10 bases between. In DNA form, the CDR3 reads TGCAGTGCTAGAAGGGAGCAAAAGACCCAGTACTTC. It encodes CSARREQKTQYF.

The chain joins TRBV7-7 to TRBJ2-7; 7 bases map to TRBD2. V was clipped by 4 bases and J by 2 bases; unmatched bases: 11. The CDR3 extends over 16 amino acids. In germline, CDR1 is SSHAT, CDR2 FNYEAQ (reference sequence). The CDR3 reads CASSSAGRNKTYEQYF. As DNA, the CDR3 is TGTGCCAGCAGCTCTGCCGGGAGGAACAAAACCTACGAGCAGTACTTC.

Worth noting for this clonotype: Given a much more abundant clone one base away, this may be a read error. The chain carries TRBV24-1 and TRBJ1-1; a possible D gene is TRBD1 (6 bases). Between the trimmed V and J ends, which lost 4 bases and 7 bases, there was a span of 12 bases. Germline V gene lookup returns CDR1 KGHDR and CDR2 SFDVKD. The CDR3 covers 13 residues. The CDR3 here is CATSDFGRGEAFF. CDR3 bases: TGTGCCACCAGTGACTTCGGCAGGGGTGAAGCTTTCTTT.